The clone carrying this T cell receptor (beta chain) was seen just once. Germline V lookup: CDR1 MDHEN, CDR2 SYDVKM. This CDR3 spans 15 amino acids. Trimming took 6 bases from V and 4 from J, leaving 19 bases between them. This sample was taken from a study of blood T cells in healthy people across ages. For the second PCR, which ran for about 7 to 11 cycles, a sample-barcoded 5' primer and a J-beta primer mix were used. TCRdb re-derived calls from the 5' RACE reads in MiXCR, one entry per CDR3 protein. The table has hundreds of thousands of distinct CDR3 sequences, around two thirds seen once; the top ten hold 25% to 35%. No fewer than 6 million PBMCs went into each sample.

The chain employs TRBV28 and TRBJ2-7; D is ambiguous. This sequence was found in a young man in good health. The sample consisted of blood. CDR3 coding DNA: TGTGCCAGCAGATCCCCTAAGGGTCGGATGTACGAGCAGTACTTC. Amino acids: CASRSPKGRMYEQYF.